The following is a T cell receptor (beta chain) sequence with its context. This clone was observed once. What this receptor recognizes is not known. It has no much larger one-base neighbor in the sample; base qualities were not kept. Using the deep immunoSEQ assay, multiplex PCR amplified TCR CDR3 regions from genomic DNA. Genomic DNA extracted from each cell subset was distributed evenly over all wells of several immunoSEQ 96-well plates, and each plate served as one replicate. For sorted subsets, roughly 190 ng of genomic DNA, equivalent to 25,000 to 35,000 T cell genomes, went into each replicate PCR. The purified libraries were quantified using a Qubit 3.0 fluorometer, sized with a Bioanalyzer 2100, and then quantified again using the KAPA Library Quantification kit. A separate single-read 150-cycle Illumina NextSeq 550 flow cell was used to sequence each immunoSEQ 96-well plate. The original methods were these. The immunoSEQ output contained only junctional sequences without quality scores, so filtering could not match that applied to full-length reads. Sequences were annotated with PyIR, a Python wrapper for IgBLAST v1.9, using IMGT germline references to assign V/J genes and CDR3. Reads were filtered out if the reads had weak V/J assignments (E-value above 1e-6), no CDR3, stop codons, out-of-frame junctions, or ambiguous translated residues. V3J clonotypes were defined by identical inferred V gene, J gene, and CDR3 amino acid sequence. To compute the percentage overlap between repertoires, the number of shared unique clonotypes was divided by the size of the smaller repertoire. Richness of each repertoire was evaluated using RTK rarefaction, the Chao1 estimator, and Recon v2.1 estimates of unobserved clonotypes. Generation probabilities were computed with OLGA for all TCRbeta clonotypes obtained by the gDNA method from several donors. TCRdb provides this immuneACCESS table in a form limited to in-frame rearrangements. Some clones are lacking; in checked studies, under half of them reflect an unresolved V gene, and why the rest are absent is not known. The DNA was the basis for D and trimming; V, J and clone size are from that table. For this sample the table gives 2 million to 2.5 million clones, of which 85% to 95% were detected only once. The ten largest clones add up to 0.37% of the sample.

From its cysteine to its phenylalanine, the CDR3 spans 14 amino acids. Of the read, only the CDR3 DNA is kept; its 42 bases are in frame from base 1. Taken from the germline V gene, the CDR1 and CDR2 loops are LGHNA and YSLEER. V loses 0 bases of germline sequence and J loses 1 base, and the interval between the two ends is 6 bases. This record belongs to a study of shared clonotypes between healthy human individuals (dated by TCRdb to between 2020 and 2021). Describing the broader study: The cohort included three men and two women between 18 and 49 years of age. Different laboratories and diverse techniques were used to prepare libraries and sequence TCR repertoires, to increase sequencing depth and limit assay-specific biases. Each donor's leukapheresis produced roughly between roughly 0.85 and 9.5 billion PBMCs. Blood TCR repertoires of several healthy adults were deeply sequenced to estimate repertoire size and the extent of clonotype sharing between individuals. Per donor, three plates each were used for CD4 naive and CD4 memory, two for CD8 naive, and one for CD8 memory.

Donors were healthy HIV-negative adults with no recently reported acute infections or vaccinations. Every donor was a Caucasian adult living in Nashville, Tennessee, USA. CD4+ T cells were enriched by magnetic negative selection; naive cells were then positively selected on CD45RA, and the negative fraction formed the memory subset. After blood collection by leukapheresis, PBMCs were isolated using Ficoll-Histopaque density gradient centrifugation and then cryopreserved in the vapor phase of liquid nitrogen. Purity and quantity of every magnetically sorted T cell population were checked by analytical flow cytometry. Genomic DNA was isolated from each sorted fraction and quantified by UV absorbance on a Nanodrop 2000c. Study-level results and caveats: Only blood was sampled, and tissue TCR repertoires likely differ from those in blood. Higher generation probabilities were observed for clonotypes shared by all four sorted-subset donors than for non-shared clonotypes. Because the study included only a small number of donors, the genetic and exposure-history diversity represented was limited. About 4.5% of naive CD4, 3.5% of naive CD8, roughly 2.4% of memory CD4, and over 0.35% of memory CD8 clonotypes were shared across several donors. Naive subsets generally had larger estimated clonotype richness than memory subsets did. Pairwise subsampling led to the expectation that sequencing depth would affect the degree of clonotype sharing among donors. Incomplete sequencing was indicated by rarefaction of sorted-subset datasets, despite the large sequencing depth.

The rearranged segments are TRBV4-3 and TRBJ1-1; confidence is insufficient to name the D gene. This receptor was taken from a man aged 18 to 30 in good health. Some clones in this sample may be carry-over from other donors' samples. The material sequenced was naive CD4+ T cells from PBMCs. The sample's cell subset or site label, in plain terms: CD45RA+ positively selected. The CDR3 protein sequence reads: CASSQDRTNTEAFF. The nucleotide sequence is TGCGCCAGCAGCCAAGATAGAACGAACACTGAAGCTTTCTTT.